This T cell receptor (beta chain) comes out of a study of T cells in Graves' hyperthyroidism and ophthalmopathy. TCR beta CDR3 regions were amplified from RNA. The HTBI primer set served for first-round RT-PCR of the TCR CDR3. TCRdb re-called the multiplex PCR reads through MiXCR, storing one row per CDR3 protein. The repertoire holds under 350,000 distinct CDR3 sequences, with approximately 15% as singletons. Note on this clonotype: Its antigen is unknown.

A Clinical Activity Score of at least 3, a NOSPECS grade of at least 4 and a duration under 3 months were recorded in the ophthalmopathy patients. This CDR3 is built from 17 residues. Germline V gene data show CDR1 as LGHDT and CDR2 as YNNKEL (reference sequence). The trim removed 2 bases at V and 5 bases at J, leaving 10 bases unmatched. Study-wide findings and caveats: Blood also held most thyroid clonotypes expanded beyond 0.001.

Input material: blood. The J gene is TRBJ2-2, the V gene TRBV3-1, with TRBD2 matching 8 bases. This clonotype originated in a woman in her sixties or seventies with Graves' ophthalmopathy. The CDR3 DNA follows: TGTGCCAGCAGCCAACATGGAGCGGGAGACAGGACCGGGGAGCTGTTTTTT. Protein product: CASSQHGAGDRTGELFF.